The 12 T cell receptor beta chains listed next were all sequenced from one sample in a study of shared clonotypes between healthy human individuals. Measured with immunoSEQ multiplex PCR; TCRdb has only the in-frame clones, and not every one. The sample lists 900,000 to 1,200,000 clones, 75% to 85% occurring once. The sample taken for sequencing was memory CD4+ T cells from PBMCs. Sample subset: CD45RA-negative fraction. The receptors come from a man younger than 35 in good health. Some clones in this sample may be carry-over from other donors' samples.

This clone occurred a few times. J is TRBJ1-4 and V is TRBV18; 7 positions match TRBD1. The CDR3 runs to 13 residues. From germline, CDR1 is KGHSH and CDR2 LQKENI. The junction had 7 bases not matched to a gene; V was cut back by 5 bases and J by 10 bases. The CDR3 protein is CASSGGDSGKLFF. In nucleotides, the CDR3 is TGTGCCAGCTCAGGAGGGGACAGTGGAAAACTGTTTTTT.

This sequence joins TRBV2 and TRBJ2-5, with 10 bases that match TRBD1. With V trimmed by 6 bases and J by 4 bases, 8 bases remained unmatched. Germline V gene lookup returns CDR1 SNHLY and CDR2 FYNNEI. The CDR3 covers 15 residues. The CDR3 nucleotides are TGTGCCAGCAGGGACAGGGGGGCCCCTGCAGAGACCCAGTACTTC. It specifies CASRDRGAPAETQYF.

The rearrangement uses TRBV2 and TRBJ1-4; possibly TRBD1 for D (6 bases). Germline CDR1 SNHLY, CDR2 FYNNEI. Trimming left V 6 bases short and J 8 bases short, with 10 bases between. This CDR3 is built from 12 residues. CDR3 amino acids: CASRIGGEKLFF. As DNA, the CDR3 is TGTGCCAGCAGGATAGGGGGAGAAAAACTGTTTTTT.

The genes are TRBV10-3 and TRBJ2-1; tentatively, D is TRBD1 or TRBD2 (5 bases each). V gave up 6 bases and J gave up 10 bases, with 16 bases separating them. Germline V gene data show CDR1 as ENHRY and CDR2 as SYGVKD. This CDR3 contains 13 residues. CDR3 sequence: CAISVPGAKEQFF. CDR3 DNA: TGTGCCATCAGCGTGCCCGGGGCCAAGGAGCAGTTCTTC.

The chain recombines TRBV19 with TRBJ2-1; 7 bases line up with TRBD1. J lost 5 bases, V lost 6 bases, and 13 bases had no gene match. Germline lookup yields CDR1 LNHDA and CDR2 SQIVND (reference sequence). CDR3 length: 16 residues. CDR3 sequence: CASSHSVQGVDNEQFF. In nucleotides, the CDR3 is TGTGCCAGTAGCCACTCTGTCCAGGGGGTGGACAATGAGCAGTTCTTC.

The chain couples TRBV10-3 to TRBJ2-3; D call uncertain. The CDR3 runs to 18 residues. CDR1 ENHRY and CDR2 SYGVKD come from the germline V gene. Trimming shortened V by 3 bases and J by 0 bases, and 19 bases separated the two germline ends. CDR3 residues: CAISDPQSFEDSTDTQYF. DNA for the CDR3: TGTGCCATCAGTGACCCCCAATCCTTTGAAGATAGCACAGATACGCAGTATTTT.

The rearrangement links TRBV18 to TRBJ2-5; 8 bases are a match to TRBD1. After removal of 1 base from V and 2 bases from J, the junction contained 3 bases not matched to a gene. CDR3 length: 15 amino acids. The germline CDR1 and CDR2 sequences are KGHSH and LQKENI. The chain's CDR3 is CASSPRTGGQETQYF. Here the CDR3 DNA reads TGTGCCAGCTCACCACGCACAGGGGGGCAAGAGACCCAGTACTTC.

The chain is built from TRBV5-1 and TRBJ1-1; possible D gene TRBD1, 5 bases. The CDR3 spans 15 residues. Trimming took off 4 bases at V and 0 bases at J, with 13 bases between the two ends. CDR1 is SGHRS, CDR2 YFSETQ, per germline. The chain's CDR3 is CASSSGGTMNTEAFF. The CDR3 nucleotides read TGCGCCAGCAGCAGCGGGGGAACCATGAACACTGAAGCTTTCTTT.

V usage is TRBV7-2 and J usage is TRBJ2-3; D may match TRBD1 or TRBD2 (5 bases each). Germline lookup yields CDR1 SGHTA and CDR2 FQGNSA. The CDR3 is 19 residues long. The V end was cut by 5 bases, the J end by 2 bases, with 26 bases between. CDR3 protein: CASSPTEGKGRRFTDTQYF. CDR3 sequence (DNA): TGTGCCAGCAGCCCAACTGAGGGGAAGGGACGGAGGTTCACAGATACGCAGTATTTT.

This clone was observed a handful of times. This chain links TRBV27 with TRBJ1-2; D uncertain. Germline values: CDR1 MNHEY, CDR2 SMNVEV (reference sequence). The CDR3 runs to 12 residues. Trimming cost V 7 bases and J 8 bases, with 14 bases left between them. The CDR3 DNA reads as TGTGCCAGCAAATCCGCCCGGAGCGGCTACACCTTC. Protein: CASKSARSGYTF.

As concerns this clone: This likely stems from a read error, as it lies one base from a far larger clone. The J gene is TRBJ2-5, the V gene TRBV7-6; 11 bases agree with TRBD1. Germline-derived CDR1 and CDR2 are SGHVS and FNYEAQ. Germline trimming cut 4 bases from V and 5 bases from J; bases unmatched to any gene: 3. This CDR3 region has 14 residues. The CDR3 loop is CASSSGQGGETQYF. CDR3 nucleotide sequence: TGTGCCAGCAGCTCGGGACAGGGGGGGGAGACCCAGTACTTC.

V gene TRBV7-2 combines with J gene TRBJ2-5, with 10 bases fitting TRBD2. V shed 3 bases, J shed 7 bases, and the junction held 5 bases outside the gene matches. Germline V gene lookup returns CDR1 SGHTA and CDR2 FQGNSA. This CDR3 comprises 14 residues. The CDR3, as DNA: TGTGCCAGCAGCTTTTCTAGCGGGAGTCGGACCCAGTACTTC. Its translation is CASSFSSGSRTQYF.